The rows below give T cell receptor beta chains drawn from one sample of a study of Graves' ophthalmopathy and Graves' hyperthyroidism. TCRdb re-analysed the multiplex PCR reads in MiXCR, keeping a single row per CDR3 protein. Here the sample spans approximately 640,000 distinct CDR3 sequences, 35% to 50% being singletons. The sequencing input was peripheral blood. The receptors come from an adult man with Graves' ophthalmopathy. CDR3s include the opening cysteine and the closing phenylalanine or tryptophan. The order of the fields is CDR3 protein, D gene, J gene, V gene. The D gene is left open where the match is weak.

cdr3_aa: CASSRAGSGNTF
d_call: NA
j_call: TRBJ1-2
v_call: TRBV7-9

cdr3_aa: CASNSGGGNEQFF
d_call: TRBD2
j_call: NA
v_call: TRBV2

cdr3_aa: CASSARTSGGETQYF
d_call: TRBD2
j_call: TRBJ2-5
v_call: TRBV2

cdr3_aa: CASSLAGGYTTNYGYTF
d_call: NA
j_call: TRBJ1-2
v_call: TRBV11-2

cdr3_aa: CASSLDGGSGETQYF
d_call: NA
j_call: TRBJ2-5
v_call: TRBV12-3/TRBV12-4

cdr3_aa: CASSFTSGTFNEQYF
d_call: TRBD2
j_call: TRBJ2-7
v_call: TRBV7-2

cdr3_aa: CASSGTVNNYGYTF
d_call: TRBD1
j_call: TRBJ1-2
v_call: TRBV2

cdr3_aa: CSAREGSEKLFF
d_call: NA
j_call: TRBJ1-4
v_call: TRBV20-1

cdr3_aa: CASSLSSSGQGNTIYF
d_call: NA
j_call: TRBJ1-3
v_call: TRBV5-1

cdr3_aa: CASSLREGYGYTF
d_call: NA
j_call: TRBJ1-2
v_call: TRBV7-9

cdr3_aa: CASSYSWTGDYGYTF
d_call: TRBD1
j_call: TRBJ1-2
v_call: TRBV10-3

cdr3_aa: CASSSGLAGIREQYF
d_call: TRBD2
j_call: TRBJ2-7
v_call: TRBV7-9

cdr3_aa: CAWTANNSPLHF
d_call: NA
j_call: TRBJ1-6
v_call: TRBV25-1

cdr3_aa: CSARGTGGDLNEKLFF
d_call: TRBD1
j_call: TRBJ1-4
v_call: TRBV20-1

cdr3_aa: CASSYLRTGGGTEAFF
d_call: TRBD1
j_call: TRBJ1-1
v_call: TRBV6-5

cdr3_aa: CSVSLRAGISETQYF
d_call: NA
j_call: TRBJ2-5
v_call: TRBV29-1